This record covers a single T cell receptor (beta chain). The antigen is not known. The sample comes from a study of cytomegalovirus exposure and HLA in healthy donors. Donors in the study were healthy people who gave bone marrow. Study-wide results and limits: It was 150 or so TCR beta chains that were listed as cytomegalovirus-associated. With later analysis, a missense DCLRE1C variant became linked to TCR beta V- and J-gene trimming. It was reported that the classifier diagnosed cytomegalovirus status with high specificity and sensitivity in both the original and validation cohorts.

V was clipped by 0 bases and J by 5 bases, with 4 bases between them. In germline, CDR1 is KGHSH, CDR2 LQKENI. The CDR3 contains 12 residues. PCR involved 60 Vbeta and 13 Jbeta primers. The method was immunoSEQ multiplex PCR; TCRdb's version includes in-frame clones alone and lacks a portion of them. The sample holds about 57,000 clones, approximately 80% seen once. The gene calls are TRBV18 and TRBJ2-5; D remains ambiguous. This TCR derives from a young man in good health and CMV-seronegative. Sequencing was carried out using PBMCs. The CDR3 loop reads CASSPPQETQYF. In DNA form, the CDR3 reads TGTGCCAGCTCACCACCTCAGGAGACCCAGTACTTC.